This record covers a single T cell receptor beta chain. Its specific antigen is unknown. No base qualities exist here, and no much larger clone lies one base off it. In light of the paper, this sample's treatment or condition label describes: 19 received Ad26.COV2.S at low or high dose, single or two shots; about 5 received placebo; per-sample allocation not given. For vaccine and placebo recipients, the sequenced repertoires came from samples collected on day 63 after the first injection. Cohort 1b enrolled some 25 adults aged 18-55 years at a single site in Boston, USA, between 29 July and 7 August 2020. Ad26.COV2.S was a replication-incompetent adenovirus type 26 vector expressing a prefusion-stabilized SARS-CoV-2 spike protein from the original Wuhan strain. For CDR1 and CDR2, the germline V gene lists SGHRS and YFSETQ. Relative to germline, V is 4 bases shorter and J is 2 bases shorter, with 11 bases between their ends. The cysteine opens and the phenylalanine closes a CDR3 of 14 amino acids. Left in the record is the CDR3 DNA by itself, 42 bases read in frame from the first base.

This entry belongs to a study of Ad26.COV2.S vaccination and SARS-CoV-2 variants (dated by TCRdb to the early 2020s). Context from the whole study: Donors in the vaccine arm were drawn from COV1001, a phase I-IIa trial of Ad26.COV2.S in healthy adults that was multicentre, randomized, double-blind and placebo-controlled. Dosing of Ad26.COV2.S was intramuscular, at either 5x10^10 or 1x10^11 viral particles, delivered as one shot or as two shots spaced 56 days apart. TCRbeta repertoire sequencing served as the tool for gauging how specific and how broad the SARS-CoV-2-reactive T cell receptors were following Ad26.COV2.S vaccination. A total of 32 samples were included in the TCR-sequenced set, comprising roughly 20 Ad26.COV2.S vaccine recipients, 5 placebo recipients and 8 SARS-CoV-2 convalescent individuals. Participants in the trial were split at random into five groups of five each, receiving low-dose or high-dose Ad26.COV2.S once or twice, or else placebo on both occasions. Investigators remained blinded to trial group allocation during experiments and outcome assessment. Here is what the overall study found, with its caveats: According to the authors, total T cell responses may have been underestimated by the TCR breadth and depth analyses. Ad26.COV2.S recipients had higher spike-specific TCR breadth than placebo recipients (P = 0.0014). Vaccine and placebo recipients had similar non-spike TCR breadth, a finding consistent with the vaccine containing only spike. After vaccination, substantial breadth of spike-specific CD8+ and CD4+ T cell responses was reported. Comparing responses between vaccine doses or regimens was not something the study was powered to do.

The immunoSEQ Assay was the method used to sequence TCRbeta CDR3 regions. After extraction, genomic DNA underwent amplification by bias-controlled multiplex PCR, followed by high-throughput sequencing. Per the source publication's procedure: To quantify the absolute abundance of every unique TCRbeta CDR3 region, sequences were collapsed and filtered. T cell fraction was estimated by normalization of TCRbeta template counts to usable DNA, with usable DNA being measured through amplification of reference genes present in all nucleated cells. Repertoire TCRs were annotated as SARS-CoV-2-specific by exact matching of V gene, CDR3 amino acid sequence and J gene to a known reactive TCR set. The reference SARS-CoV-2 TCR set came from MIRA and was filtered for enrichment in COVID-19-positive ImmuneCODE repertoires, removing public or cross-reactive TCRs. Using the MIRA antigens, annotated TCRs were further analysed by specific ORF or by position within an ORF. Depth was the summed frequency of annotated unique rearrangements, while breadth was defined as annotated unique rearrangements over total unique productive rearrangements. Two-sided Wilcoxon rank-sum tests were applied when comparing TCR breadth between groups. What TCRdb holds here is the immuneACCESS table cut down to in-frame rearrangements. Part of the clones is not present; checked against another copy, under half of the missing clones reflect an unresolved V gene, and the others are unexplained. V, J and clone size are taken as reported in that table, and D and trimming were inferred from the DNA itself. This sample comprises some 390,000 clones, around nine tenths of them detected only once. The ten largest clones represent around 2% of the sample.

This receptor chain uses TRBV5-1 and TRBJ2-3; TRBD1 might be the D gene, on 6 matching bases. The TCR was taken from a person aged 18-60 years who received the Ad26.COV2.S COVID-19 vaccine or a placebo. The material sequenced was peripheral blood, taken in a trial of Ad26.COV2.S vaccine versus placebo. The CDR3 here reads CASSPGDNTDTQYF. In nucleotide form, the sequence is TGCGCCAGCAGCCCTGGGGACAACACAGATACGCAGTATTTT.